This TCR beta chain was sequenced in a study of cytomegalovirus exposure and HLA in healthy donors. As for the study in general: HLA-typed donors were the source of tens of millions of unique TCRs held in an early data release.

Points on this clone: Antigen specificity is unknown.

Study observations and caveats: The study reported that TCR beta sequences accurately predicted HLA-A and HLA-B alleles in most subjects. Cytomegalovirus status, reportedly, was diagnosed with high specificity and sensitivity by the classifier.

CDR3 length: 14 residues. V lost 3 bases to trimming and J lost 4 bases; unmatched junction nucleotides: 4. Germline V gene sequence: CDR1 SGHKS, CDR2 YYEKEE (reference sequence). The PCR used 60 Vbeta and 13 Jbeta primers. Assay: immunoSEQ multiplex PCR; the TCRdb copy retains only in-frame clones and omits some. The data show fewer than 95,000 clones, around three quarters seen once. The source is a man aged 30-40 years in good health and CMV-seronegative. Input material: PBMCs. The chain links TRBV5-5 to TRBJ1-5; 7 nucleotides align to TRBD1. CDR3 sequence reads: CASSYGTANQPQHF. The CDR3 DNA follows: TGTGCCAGCAGCTACGGGACAGCGAATCAGCCCCAGCATTTT.